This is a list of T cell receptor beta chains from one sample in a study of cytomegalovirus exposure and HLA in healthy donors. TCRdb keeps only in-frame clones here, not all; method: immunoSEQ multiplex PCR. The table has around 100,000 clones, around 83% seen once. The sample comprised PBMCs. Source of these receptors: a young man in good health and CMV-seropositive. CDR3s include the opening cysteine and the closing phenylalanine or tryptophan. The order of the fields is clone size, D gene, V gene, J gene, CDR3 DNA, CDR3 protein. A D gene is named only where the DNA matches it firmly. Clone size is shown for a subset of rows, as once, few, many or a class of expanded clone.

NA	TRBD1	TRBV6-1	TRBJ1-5	TGTGCCAGCAGTGAACAGGGGGCTAGGTATCAGCCCCAGCATTTT	CASSEQGARYQPQHF
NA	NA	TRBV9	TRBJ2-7	TGTGCCAGCAGCGTAGGGGCAGGGGCCTACGAGCAGTACTTC	CASSVGAGAYEQYF
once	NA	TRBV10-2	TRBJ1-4	TGCGCCAGCAGTTTGGGGGGTAATGAAAAACTGTTTTTT	CASSLGGNEKLFF
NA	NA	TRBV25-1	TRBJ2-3	TGTGCCAGCAGTGCCCCACATCGCACAGATACGCAGTATTTT	CASSAPHRTDTQYF
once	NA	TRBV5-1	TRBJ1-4	TGCGCCAGCAGGCGGGGGACATCTAATGAAAAACTGTTTTTT	CASRRGTSNEKLFF
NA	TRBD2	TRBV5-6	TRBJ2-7	TGTGCCAGCAGCGAGGGACTAGCGGGGGATTCCTACGAGCAGTACTTC	CASSEGLAGDSYEQYF
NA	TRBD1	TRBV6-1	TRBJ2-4	TGTGCCAGCAGTACAGGGGTCCCAAACATTCAGTACTTC	CASSTGVPNIQYF
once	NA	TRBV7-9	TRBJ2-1	TGTGCCAGCAGCTTAGTAACTTCTCTCAATGAGCAGTTCTTC	CASSLVTSLNEQFF
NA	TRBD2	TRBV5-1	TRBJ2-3	TGCGCCAGCAGCTTGCCTAGCGGGACCACTAGCACAGATACGCAGTATTTT	CASSLPSGTTSTDTQYF
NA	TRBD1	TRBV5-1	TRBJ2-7	TGCGCCAGCAGCTTGATCCAGGGGGCCTACGAGCAGTACTTC	CASSLIQGAYEQYF
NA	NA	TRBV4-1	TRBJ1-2	TGCGCCAGCAGCCATCTCGGGGATGACTATGGCTACACCTTC	CASSHLGDDYGYTF
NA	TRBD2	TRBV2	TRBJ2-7	TGTGCCAGCAGACTGGGGGGGGACGAGCAGTACTTC	CASRLGGDEQYF
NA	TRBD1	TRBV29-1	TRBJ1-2	TGCAGCGTTGTGACAGGGGGCGGTTGGGGCTACACCTTC	CSVVTGGGWGYTF
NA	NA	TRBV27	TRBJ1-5	TGTGCCAGCAGTTCTTCCGACTCTAGCAATCAGCCCCAGCATTTT	CASSSSDSSNQPQHF
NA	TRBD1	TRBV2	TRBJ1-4	TGTGCCAGCAGGCCGGACAGGAATAATGAAAAACTGTTTTTT	CASRPDRNNEKLFF
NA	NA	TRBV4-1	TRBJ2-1	TGCGCCAGCAGCCAACGCGCCAATGAGCAGTTCTTC	CASSQRANEQFF
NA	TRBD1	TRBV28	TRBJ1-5	TGTGCCAGCAGTCCCCGATTAACAGGGGGGAGCGGCAATCAGCCCCAGCATTTT	CASSPRLTGGSGNQPQHF
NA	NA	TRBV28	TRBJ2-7	TGTGCCAGCAGTTTCTTCAGGGTTATCCACGAGCAGTACTTC	CASSFFRVIHEQYF
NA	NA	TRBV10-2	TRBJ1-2	TGCGCCAGCCGTGTTCCGACAGGAAGTAGCTACACCTTC	CASRVPTGSSYTF
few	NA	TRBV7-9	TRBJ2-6	TGTGCCAGCAGCTCCCACAGGGCTGGGGCCAACGTCCTGACTTTC	CASSSHRAGANVLTF
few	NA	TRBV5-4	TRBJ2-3	TGTGCCAGCAGCTCGGACGGACAGCAGAGCACAGATACGCAGTATTTT	CASSSDGQQSTDTQYF
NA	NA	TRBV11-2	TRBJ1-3	TGTGCCAGCAGCTTTTTCCAGTCTGGAAACACCATATATTTT	CASSFFQSGNTIYF
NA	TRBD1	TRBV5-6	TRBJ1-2	TGTGCCAGCAGCCTAGAAAGCCGGACAGGGGTGGCCGATCCCTTAGGCTACACCTTC	CASSLESRTGVADPLGYTF
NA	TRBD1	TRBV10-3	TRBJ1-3	TGTGCCATCAGGGGAACCGGGACAGGGGGCAGAGAGTCTGGAAACACCATATATTTT	CAIRGTGTGGRESGNTIYF
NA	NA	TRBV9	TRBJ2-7	TGTGCCAGCAGCGTAGCGCCAGGGCAGACCTACGAGCAGTACTTC	CASSVAPGQTYEQYF
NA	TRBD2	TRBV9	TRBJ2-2	TGTGCCAGCAGCGTAGATGGGATTAGGGGACTATGGAACACCGGGGAGCTGTTTTTT	CASSVDGIRGLWNTGELFF
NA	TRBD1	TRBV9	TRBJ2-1	TGTGCCAGCAGCGGTAACAGGGGGCATGTTGAGCAGTTCTTC	CASSGNRGHVEQFF
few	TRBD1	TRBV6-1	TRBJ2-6	TGTGCCAGCAGTGACAGGGTAATAGGGGGCTCCTTCTTTGGGGCCAACGTCCTGACTTTC	CASSDRVIGGSFFGANVLTF
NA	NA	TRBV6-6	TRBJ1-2	TGTGCCAGCAGTTATGGGGAGAAGGGAAACTATGGCTACACCTTC	CASSYGEKGNYGYTF
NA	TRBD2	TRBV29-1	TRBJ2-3	TGCAGCGTCCATGGACTAGCGGGAGTAAAGGATACGCAGTATTTT	CSVHGLAGVKDTQYF
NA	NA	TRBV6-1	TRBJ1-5	TGTGCCAGCAGTGAAGCGCACACAGGGAGTTATCAGCCCCAGCATTTT	CASSEAHTGSYQPQHF
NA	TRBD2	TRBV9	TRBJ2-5	TGTGCCAGCAGCTTTAGCGGGAGGGGTGAGACCCAGTACTTC	CASSFSGRGETQYF
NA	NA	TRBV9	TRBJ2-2	TGTGCCAGCAGCGTAGGACCTGGGCTCGGGGGCACCGGGGAGCTGTTTTTT	CASSVGPGLGGTGELFF
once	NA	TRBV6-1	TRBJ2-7	TGTGCCAGCAGTGAAGCACCCACTCGGGAGCAGTACTTC	CASSEAPTREQYF
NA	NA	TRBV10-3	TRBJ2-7	TGTGCCATCAGGGACTTGGTCTTCTACGAGCAGTACTTC	CAIRDLVFYEQYF
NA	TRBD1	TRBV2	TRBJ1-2	TGTGCCAGCAGTCCGTCCGAGACAGGGAGAGGTGGCTACACCTTC	CASSPSETGRGGYTF
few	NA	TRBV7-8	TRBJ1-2	TGTGCCAGCAGCTACAGAACAGGGATGGATGGCTACACCTTC	CASSYRTGMDGYTF
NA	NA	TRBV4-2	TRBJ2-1	TGTGCCAGCAGCCAAGGGGGGACAAATTACAATGAGCAGTTCTTC	CASSQGGTNYNEQFF